This T cell receptor beta chain stems from a study of cytomegalovirus exposure and HLA in healthy donors. Study-wide results and limits: The study labeled 150 to 200 TCR beta chains cytomegalovirus-associated. In a later analysis, first-cohort TCR clusters were found to tend to co-occur in the 100 to 150 validation repertoires.

While the first cohort had 600 to 750 subjects, the donors belonged to the separate validation cohort of more than 95 subjects. Trimming stripped 2 bases from V and 5 bases from J, with 5 bases between. Per germline, CDR1 SGHDT and CDR2 YYEEEE. This CDR3 is built from 12 residues. As concerns this clone: Its cognate antigen is unknown.

The assay was immunoSEQ multiplex PCR, and TCRdb's table has in-frame clones only and misses some. The table shows 55,000 to 80,000 clones, with over 85% occurring only once. The V call is TRBV5-6, the J call TRBJ1-5, with D unresolved. Sequencing was performed on PBMCs. The clonotype was recovered from a man aged 18 to 30 in good health and CMV-seropositive. The DNA for the CDR3 is TGTGCCAGCAGCTTTTGGCATCAGCCCCAGCATTTT. Translation: CASSFWHQPQHF.